Following are 28 T cell receptor delta chains from one sample sequenced in a study of γδ T cells in repeated Plasmodium falciparum infection. Bulk repertoires came from Vgamma9/Vdelta2+ or Vdelta2-negative gammadelta T cells flow-sorted from PBMC. TCRdb redid the clone calls on the multiplex PCR reads with CATT. Among tens of thousands of delta-chain clones, about 2% were seen once, and the ten largest hold about 24%. Sequenced: gamma-delta T cells from blood. The receptors originated from a pool of human donors (malaria-infected and uninfected, not separated).

In the case of this clone: This DNA's translation differs at residue 12 from TCRdb's protein, which comes from a much larger clone; a read error is likely, and the protein shown is translated from the DNA. This sequence joins TRDV2 and TRDJ1, with D possibly TRDD3 on 5 matching bases. There are 15 residues in the CDR3. From germline, CDR1 is GEAIGNYY and CDR2 EKD. As DNA, the CDR3 is TGTGCCTGTGACACCGTTGGGGTGCCTATCGATCAACTCATCTTT. Its protein is CACDTVGVPIDQLIF.

About this clone: The protein that TCRdb holds for this DNA derives from a much larger clone and differs from the translated DNA at residue 9, which likely indicates a read error; the protein shown here is translated from the DNA. The V gene is TRDV1, the J gene TRDJ1, with 7 bases matching TRDD3. TCRdb leaves out the J gene; it was filled in here by matching the DNA to germline. The CDR3 is 23 amino acids. Germline CDR1 reads TSWWSYY; CDR2 reads QGS. The junction had 27 bases not matched to a gene; V was cut back by 2 bases and J by 0 bases. The CDR3 DNA follows: TGTGCTCTTGGGGAAATTGCTACCTCCCTACGGTCCGGGGGATTTGGGTACACCGATAAACTCATCTTT. Translated, it gives CALGEIATSLRSGGFGYTDKLIF.

This clone was counted only a few times. It differs at one base from a far larger clone, so likely a read error. Different DNA sequences within this sample yield the same CDR3. V usage is TRDV1 and J usage is TRDJ1; 12 nucleotides align to TRDD3. The J gene, left out of TCRdb, was set here by checking the DNA against germline. Germline loops: CDR1 TSWWSYY, CDR2 QGS. The CDR3 consists of 20 residues. DNA for the CDR3: TGTGCCCTTGACAAGCGGCCTGGGGGATACGGCGTTTCGTACACCGATAAACTCATCTTT. The encoded protein is CALDKRPGGYGVSYTDKLIF.

This clone was counted between two and nine times. This DNA translates differently at residue 10 from the TCRdb protein, which is that of a much larger clone; a read error is likely, and the protein shown is the DNA's own translation. The J gene is TRDJ1, the V gene TRDV1; TRDD3 matches at 12 bases. The J gene is not listed in TCRdb, so it was assigned here from a DNA match to germline. The CDR3 contains 24 residues. Trimming at V came to 4 bases and at J to 0 bases, leaving 27 bases not matched to a gene. CDR1 and CDR2 (germline): TSWWSYY, QGS. The CDR3 DNA is TGTGCTCTTGGGGGACCGAGTCTCGACTGCTGGGGGATACGCCGTACTCGGTACACCGATAAACTCATCTTT. Amino acids: CALGGPSLDCWGIRRTRYTDKLIF.

Note on this clone: TCRdb pairs this DNA with a much larger clone's protein that differs at residue 15, likely a read error; the protein shown was translated from the DNA. The V call is TRDV2, the J call TRDJ1; TRDD3 aligns across 11 bases. No J gene was available from TCRdb, and it was assigned here by a germline match of the DNA. Germline trimming cut 5 bases from V and 1 base from J; bases unmatched to any gene: 23. Looked up from germline, CDR1 is GEAIGNYY and CDR2 is EKD. This CDR3 has 21 amino acids. The CDR3 nucleotides are TGTGCCTGTGTTTCCCTAACCGATACTGGGGGATATTTTTCGAGCACCGATAAACTCATCTTT. Translated, it gives CACVSLTDTGGYFSSTDKLIF.

This clone was recorded a few times. TCRdb lists the protein of a much larger clone for this DNA, which differs at residue 23, so this is likely a read error; the protein given here is translated from the DNA itself. V gene assignment gives TRDV1, but the J gene was left uncalled; the table's D call, TRDD3, was not checked against the DNA. Looked up from germline, CDR1 is TSWWSYY and CDR2 is QGS. This CDR3 has 25 amino acids. DNA for the CDR3: TGTGCTCTTGGGGAAGGCCCCGTTCGGGACTTACTGGGGGATACTAGGGGGATATACACCGATAAACCCATCTTT. As protein: CALGEGPVRDLLGDTRGIYTDKPIF.

This clone has ten or more counts. This likely traces to a read error, being one base from a far larger clone. Other nucleotide sequences in the sample specify the same CDR3. The V gene call reads TRDV2; no J gene was called; TRDD3, the table's D call, was not compared with the DNA. Germline V gene data show CDR1 as GEAIGNYY and CDR2 as EKD. The CDR3 length is 14 residues. In nucleotides, the CDR3 is TGTGCCTGTGACACGCTGGGGGATGCCGATAAGCTCATCTTT. Translated: CACDTLGDADKLIF.

This clone was seen a handful of times. A read error is likely here: a far larger clone is one base away. This specimen includes other DNA sequences encoding the same CDR3. The chain combines TRDV3 with TRDJ1; 8 bases are a match to TRDD2. No J gene was available from TCRdb, and it was assigned here by a germline match of the DNA. The CDR3 covers 21 residues. Germline-derived CDR1 and CDR2 are TVYSNPD and GDNSRS (reference sequence). Trimming took 4 bases from V and 0 from J; bases not matched to a gene: 28. The CDR3 loop is CASQGHPSYRPPGKYTDKLIF. The CDR3 DNA reads TGTGCCTCCCAAGGACACCCTTCCTATCGGCCGCCTGGGAAGTACACCGATAAACTCATCTTT.

This clone was recorded a few times. TCRdb records a much larger clone's protein for this DNA, with a difference at residue 22 that likely arises from a read error; the protein given is the translation of the DNA. No call exists for the J gene, whereas the V gene is TRDV1; the table gives TRDD3 as D, unverified against the DNA. CDR1 is TSWWSYY and CDR2 is QGS in the germline V gene. This CDR3 contains 24 residues. The CDR3 DNA reads TGTGCTCTTGGGGAACTTAAAGTACTAGAGCCATTACCTCGCGTACGCATCTACACCGATAAACCCATCTTT. Translation gives CALGELKVLEPLPRVRIYTDKPIF.

Comment on this clone: Only one base separates this from a far larger clonotype, so it likely reflects a read error. Other DNA sequences from this sample encode an identical CDR3 as well. The chain joins TRDV1 to TRDJ1; 9 nucleotides agree with TRDD3. The J gene was not available in TCRdb and was assigned here by matching the DNA to germline segments. Germline V CDR1 and CDR2: TSWWSYY, QGS. V was pared by 2 bases and J by 0 bases, with 22 bases of the junction left unmatched. The CDR3 length is 22 residues. The CDR3 region has the DNA TGTGCTCTTGGGGAAAACCAATTCAAGTACTGGGGGACACCTTTGTACACCGATAAACTCATCTTT. Its protein product is CALGENQFKYWGTPLYTDKLIF.

This clone was counted ten times or more. The protein recorded in TCRdb matches a much larger clone and deviates from this DNA's translation at residue 10, suggesting a read error; the protein here is obtained by translating the DNA. This chain links TRDV1 with TRDJ1, with a weak D call TRDD2 (7 bases). Germline V CDR1 and CDR2: TSWWSYY, QGS. The germline V and J ends were trimmed by 5 bases and 6 bases, with 31 bases remaining between them. The CDR3 loop spans 19 amino acids. For the CDR3, the DNA is TGTGCTCTTGGGAAGGCCATATTCCTACCCGGCTGGGGATGGAATAAACTCATCTTT. Protein product: CALGKAIFLPGWGWNKLIF.

This clone appeared many times. The translation of this DNA and the TCRdb protein of a much larger clone differ at residue 11, probably owing to a read error; the protein shown here is translated from the DNA. The J gene is TRDJ1, the V gene TRDV1; 7 positions match TRDD2. The J gene, left out of TCRdb, was set here by checking the DNA against germline. V lost 3 bases to trimming and J lost 8 bases; unmatched junction nucleotides: 15. Per germline, CDR1 TSWWSYY and CDR2 QGS. The CDR3 totals 16 residues. The CDR3 DNA sequence: TGTGCTCTTGGGGAGTCATTTCCTACGGGAGGTACGAAACTCATCTTT. It codes for CALGESFPTGGTKLIF.

About this clone: One base separates it from a far larger clone, so it is likely a read error. Additional DNA sequences in this sample encode the identical CDR3. The chain links TRDV3 to TRDJ3; TRDD3 agrees at 11 bases. The J gene was missing in TCRdb and was found by matching the end of the DNA to germline. V dropped 3 bases and J dropped 2; count of bases not matched to a gene: 42. The CDR3 length is 29 residues. CDR1 and CDR2 (germline): TVYSNPD, GDNSRS (reference sequence). CDR3 bases: TGTGCCTTCCCCGTGCCTTCTTACCCCAGATCCGCCAATTACTGGGGGATAATCGTCGGGGCCTGGGACACCCGACAGATGTTTTTC. Encoded protein: CAFPVPSYPRSANYWGIIVGAWDTRQMFF.

This clone was observed a few times. This DNA translates differently at residue 19 from the TCRdb protein, which is that of a much larger clone; a read error is likely, and the protein shown is the DNA's own translation. Called V gene: TRDV1; the J gene was not called; the table's D call, TRDD3, has no DNA check behind it. Germline assignment: CDR1 TSWWSYY and CDR2 QGS. This CDR3 has 20 residues. CDR3 loop: CALGEILWGLGGDIADKLTF. Here the CDR3 DNA reads TGTGCTCTTGGGGAAATTTTATGGGGTCTAGGAGGGGATATTGCCGATAAACTCACCTTT.

Turning to this clone: TCRdb attributes to this sequence the protein of a much larger clone, which differs from the DNA translation at residue 17; a read error is likely, and the protein displayed is translated from the DNA. In DNA form, the CDR3 reads TGTGCCTCCGATTCTTATCAGGGTGCTGGGGGATACGAGGCCACCGATAGACTCATCTTT. Translated, it gives CASDSYQGAGGYEATDRLIF. The V call is TRDV3, the J call TRDJ1, with TRDD3 matching 12 bases. In the absence of a J gene in TCRdb, the DNA was matched to germline to assign it here. Germline V gene sequence: CDR1 TVYSNPD, CDR2 GDNSRS (reference sequence). The CDR3 loop spans 20 amino acids.

This clone was seen many times. This is likely an artifact of a read error, given a far larger clone one base away. The same CDR3 is also encoded by other DNA sequences in this sample. V usage is TRDV2 and J usage is TRDJ3; the match to TRDD3 covers 11 bases. CDR3 length equals 21 residues. V shed 1 base and J 0 bases; nucleotides not matched to a gene: 10. Germline CDR1 is GEAIGNYY and CDR2 is EKD. The CDR3 loop reads CACDTLLGDTRSSWDTRQMFF. DNA of the CDR3: TGTGCCTGTGACACTTTGCTGGGGGATACACGATCCTCCTGGGACACCCGACAGATGTTTTTC.

This clone was counted only a few times. This DNA's translation differs at residue 12 from TCRdb's protein, which comes from a much larger clone; a read error is likely, and the protein shown is translated from the DNA. The J gene is TRDJ1, the V gene TRAV38-2/DV8; no firm D call. The J gene, left out of TCRdb, was set here by checking the DNA against germline. The CDR3 consists of 20 residues. Germline CDR1 and CDR2: TSESDYY and QEAYKQQN. V was clipped by 2 bases and J by 0 bases, with 26 bases between them. CDR3 sequence reads: CAYRRVSPSEGSRYTDKLIF. DNA for the CDR3: TGTGCTTATAGGAGGGTTTCCCCCTCCGAAGGCTCTCGGTACACCGATAAACTCATCTTT.

This clone was seen repeatedly, ten times or more. A far larger clone is off by one base, so a read error is likely. This same CDR3 is encoded by further DNA sequences in the sample. CDR3: CALGELGARSYWGTRYYTDKLIF. The CDR3 DNA follows: TGCGCTCTTGGGGAACTTGGGGCTAGATCGTACTGGGGGACGCGCTATTACACCGATAAACTCATCTTT. This chain uses TRDV1 with TRDJ1; 9 positions agree with TRDD3. The CDR3 has 23 amino acids. Germline CDR1 is TSWWSYY and CDR2 is QGS.

Regarding this clone: For this DNA, TCRdb reports the protein of a much larger clone, which diverges at residue 15, most likely from a read error; the protein presented here is translated directly from the DNA. The chain's CDR3 is CALGGNSASYPYWGVLDDTRPLIF. The DNA of the CDR3 is TGTGCTCTTGGGGGGAACTCCGCTTCCTACCCATACTGGGGGGTACTAGATGATACTAGACCCCTGATCTTT. The chain combines TRDV1 with TRDJ4, with D tentatively TRDD2 or TRDD3 (8 bases each). The CDR3 totals 24 residues. Germline-derived CDR1 and CDR2 are TSWWSYY and QGS. Trimming removed 4 bases at V and 2 bases at J, with 44 bases between.

Notes on this clone: TCRdb has a much larger clone's protein, which differs at residue 7 from the translation of this DNA, likely because of a read error; what is shown is the protein translated from the DNA. This rearrangement joins TRDV2 to TRDJ1; 8 bases line up with TRDD3. TCRdb carries no J gene annotation; the J gene was assigned here by matching the DNA with germline. CDR3 size: 15 residues. The ends lost 6 bases at V and 0 bases at J; junction bases unmatched: 8. From germline, CDR1 is GEAIGNYY and CDR2 EKD. The DNA of the CDR3 is TGTGCCTGTCGCTGGGGGAGTCCGTACACCGATAAACTCATCTTT. Translating gives CACRWGSPYTDKLIF.

This clone has a handful of counts. The amino acid sequence in TCRdb belongs to a much larger clone and departs from this DNA's translation at residue 6, likely a sequencing read error; the sequence shown is translated from the DNA. V and J are TRDV1 and TRDJ1; 10 bases are a match to TRDD3. Assignment of the J gene here rests on matching the DNA to germline, because TCRdb gives none. The CDR3 loop spans 20 amino acids. Germline values: CDR1 TSWWSYY, CDR2 QGS. Trimming at V came to 3 bases and at J to 0 bases, leaving 16 bases not matched to a gene. For the CDR3, the DNA is TGTGCTCTTGGGGAGATCCTCCTACAACTGGGGGATTGGAACACCGATAAACTCATCTTT. Amino acid sequence: CALGEILLQLGDWNTDKLIF.

This clone was picked up a small number of times. A read error is the likely source, as a far larger clone sits one nucleotide away. Other DNA sequences of this sample code for an identical CDR3. The V gene is TRDV3; the J gene was not called; no check of the table's D call, TRDD3, against the DNA was made. This CDR3 spans 23 amino acids. The germline gives CDR1 TVYSNPD, CDR2 GDNSRS (reference sequence). The CDR3 DNA sequence: TGTGCCTTTCGCTTAACTAAAAATGGGATTCCCGCGTACTGGGTTAGACCCTTCGATAAGCTCATCTTT. Encoded protein: CAFRLTKNGIPAYWVRPFDKLIF.

Remarks on this clone: Germline and junction disagree at one end, which may indicate a read error. The V gene is TRDV1, the J gene TRDJ1; possible D gene TRDD3, 5 bases. The J gene was missing in TCRdb and was found by matching the end of the DNA to germline. Germline V gene lookup returns CDR1 TSWWSYY and CDR2 QGS. The CDR3 contains 22 residues. DNA for the CDR3: TGTGCTCCTGGGTTCCCGAGGGAAGAGGGGTACACAGGGATCACGGGGACCGATAAACTCATCTTT. As protein: CAPGFPREEGYTGITGTDKLIF.

This clone was detected ten times or more. For this DNA, TCRdb reports the protein of a much larger clone, which diverges at residue 10, most likely from a read error; the protein presented here is translated directly from the DNA. The gene calls are TRDV2 and TRDJ1; 7 positions agree with TRDD3. The J gene is absent in TCRdb and was assigned here via DNA matching to germline. The germline V gene encodes CDR1 GEAIGNYY and CDR2 EKD. This CDR3 comprises 18 residues. Trimming took 1 base from V and 4 from J; bases not matched to a gene: 17. The CDR3: CACDTVSLGTTGDDKLIF. CDR3 nucleotides: TGTGCCTGTGACACGGTTTCACTGGGGACTACGGGAGACGATAAACTCATCTTT.

This clone showed up just a few times. TCRdb's protein for this DNA is that of a much larger clone and differs from the translation at residue 15, likely a read error; the protein shown is the DNA translation. The chain carries TRDV3 and TRDJ1, with TRDD3 identical over 12 bases. Germline CDR1 is TVYSNPD and CDR2 is GDNSRS (reference sequence). The CDR3 is made up of 20 amino acids. CDR3 region: CAFMIPSYWGIPLNADKLIF. For the CDR3, the DNA is TGTGCCTTTATGATTCCCTCGTACTGGGGGATACCCTTGAACGCCGATAAGCTCATCTTT.

This clone appeared many times. The mismatch at residue 16 between this DNA's translation and the TCRdb protein of a much larger clone likely reflects a read error; the protein shown is translated from the DNA. V is TRDV2 and J is TRDJ1; 8 bases align to TRDD3. The CDR3 loop spans 19 amino acids. CDR1 is GEAIGNYY and CDR2 is EKD in the germline V gene. The CDR3 coding sequence is TGTGCCTGTGACACTTTGAGAACTGGGGGCCTTCATTACACCGATAGACTCATCTTT. This encodes CACDTLRTGGLHYTDRLIF.

This clone was detected only a few times. A read error likely explains why the TCRdb protein, taken from a much larger clone, differs from this DNA's translation at residue 4; the protein shown is translated from the DNA. This sequence joins TRDV2 and TRDJ1; TRDD3 matches at 7 bases. The CDR3 is made up of 22 amino acids. Germline V CDR1 and CDR2: GEAIGNYY, EKD. Trimming took 4 bases from V and 2 from J; bases not matched to a gene: 30. The DNA of the CDR3 is TGTGCCTGTGAAACGCAACGGCTCATGGAGGCACCGACTGGGGAAGGTACCGATAAACTCATCTTT. This translates into CACETQRLMEAPTGEGTDKLIF.

This clone was detected a few times. This sequence is one base from a far larger clone and is likely a read error. The sample has other DNA sequences that encode this CDR3 too. The V gene is TRDV1, the J gene TRDJ1, with TRDD3 matching 8 bases. The J gene was missing in TCRdb and was found by matching the end of the DNA to germline. V dropped 0 bases and J dropped 0; count of bases not matched to a gene: 30. The CDR3 is 25 amino acids. CDR1 and CDR2 (germline): TSWWSYY, QGS. The CDR3 region is CALGELPFLWVLRDTFRPYTDKLIF. CDR3 coding DNA: TGTGCTCTTGGGGAACTTCCGTTCCTCTGGGTCCTTAGGGATACGTTCCGTCCGTACACCGATAAACTCATCTTT.